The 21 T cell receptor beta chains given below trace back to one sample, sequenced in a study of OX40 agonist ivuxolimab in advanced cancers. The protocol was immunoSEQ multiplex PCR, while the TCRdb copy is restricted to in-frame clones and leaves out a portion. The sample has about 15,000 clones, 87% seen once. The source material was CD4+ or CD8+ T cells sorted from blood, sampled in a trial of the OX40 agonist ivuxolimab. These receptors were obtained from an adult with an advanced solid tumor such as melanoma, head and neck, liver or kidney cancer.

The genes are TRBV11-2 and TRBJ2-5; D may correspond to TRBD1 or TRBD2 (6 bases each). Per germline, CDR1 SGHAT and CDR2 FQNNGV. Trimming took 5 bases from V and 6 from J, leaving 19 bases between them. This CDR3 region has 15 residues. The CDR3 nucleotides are TGTGCCAGCAGCCCCCCCGGGGGCAATGAGAAGACCCAGTACTTC. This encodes CASSPPGGNEKTQYF.

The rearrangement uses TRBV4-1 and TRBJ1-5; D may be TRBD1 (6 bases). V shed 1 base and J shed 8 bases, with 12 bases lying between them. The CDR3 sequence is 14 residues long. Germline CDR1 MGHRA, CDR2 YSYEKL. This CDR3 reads CASSQVTGRKPQHF. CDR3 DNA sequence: TGCGCCAGCAGCCAAGTTACAGGGCGTAAGCCCCAGCATTTT.

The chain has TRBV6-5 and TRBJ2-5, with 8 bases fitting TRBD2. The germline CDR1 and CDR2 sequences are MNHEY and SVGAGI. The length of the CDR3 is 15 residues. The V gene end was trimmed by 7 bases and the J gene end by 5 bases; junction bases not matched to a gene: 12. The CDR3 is CASTPSSGARETQYF. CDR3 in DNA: TGTGCCAGCACCCCCAGTAGCGGGGCCCGGGAGACCCAGTACTTC.

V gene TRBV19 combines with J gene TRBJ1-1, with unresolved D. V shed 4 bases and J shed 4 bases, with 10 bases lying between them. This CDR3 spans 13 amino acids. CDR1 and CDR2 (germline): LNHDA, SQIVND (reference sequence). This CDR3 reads CASSNGVTTEAFF. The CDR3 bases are TGTGCCAGTAGTAATGGGGTAACCACTGAAGCTTTCTTT.

DNA of the CDR3: TGCAGCGTTGCCCAGAACAATGAGCAGTTCTTC. It encodes CSVAQNNEQFF. The V gene is TRBV29-1, the J gene TRBJ2-1; D is unclear. The CDR3 runs to 11 residues. Trimming took 4 bases from V and 5 from J, leaving 6 bases between them. Germline values: CDR1 SQVTM, CDR2 ANQGSEA.

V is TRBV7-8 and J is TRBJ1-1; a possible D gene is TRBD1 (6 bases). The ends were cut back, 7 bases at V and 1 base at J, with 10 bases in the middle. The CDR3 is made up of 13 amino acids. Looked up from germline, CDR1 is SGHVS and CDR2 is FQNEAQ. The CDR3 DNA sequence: TGTGCCAGCATCATGGGACAGAACACTGAAGCTTTCTTT. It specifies CASIMGQNTEAFF.

In DNA form, the CDR3 reads TGTGCCAGCTCACCGGGCAGTGTCGTCTTGAACACTGAAGCTTTCTTT. Encoded protein: CASSPGSVVLNTEAFF. V is TRBV18 and J is TRBJ1-1; D ambiguous. This CDR3 region has 16 residues. Germline CDR1 is KGHSH and CDR2 is LQKENI. V gave up 3 bases and J gave up 0 bases, with 14 bases separating them.

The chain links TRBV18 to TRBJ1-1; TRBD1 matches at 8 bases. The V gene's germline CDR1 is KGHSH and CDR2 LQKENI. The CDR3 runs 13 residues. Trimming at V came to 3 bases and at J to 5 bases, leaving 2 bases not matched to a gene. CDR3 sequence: CASSPYRGTEAFF. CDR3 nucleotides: TGTGCCAGCTCACCTTACAGGGGGACTGAAGCTTTCTTT. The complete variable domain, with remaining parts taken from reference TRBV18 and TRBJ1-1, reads NAGVMQNPRHLVRRRGQEARLRCSPMKGHSHVYWYRQLPEEGLKFMVYLQKENIIDESGMPKERFSAEFPKEGPSILRIQQVVRGDSAAYFCASSPYRGTEAFFGQGTRLTVV.

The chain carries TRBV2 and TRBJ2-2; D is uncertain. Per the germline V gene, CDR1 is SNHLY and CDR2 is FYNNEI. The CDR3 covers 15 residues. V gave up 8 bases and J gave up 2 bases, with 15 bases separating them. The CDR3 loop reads CASLPPDSNTGELFF. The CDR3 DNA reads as TGTGCCAGCCTACCCCCTGACTCAAACACCGGGGAGCTGTTTTTT. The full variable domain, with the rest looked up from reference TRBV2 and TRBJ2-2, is EPEVTQTPSHQVTQMGQEVILRCVPISNHLYFYWYRQILGQKVEFLVSFYNNEISEKSEIFDDQFSVERPDGSNFTLKIRSTKLEDSAMYFCASLPPDSNTGELFFGEGSRLTVL.

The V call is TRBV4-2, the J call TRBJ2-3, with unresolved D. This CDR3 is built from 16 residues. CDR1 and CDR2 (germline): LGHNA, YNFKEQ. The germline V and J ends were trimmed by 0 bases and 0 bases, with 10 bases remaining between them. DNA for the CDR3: TGTGCCAGCAGCCAAGAACGGCAGACTAGCACAGATACGCAGTATTTT. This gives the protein CASSQERQTSTDTQYF.

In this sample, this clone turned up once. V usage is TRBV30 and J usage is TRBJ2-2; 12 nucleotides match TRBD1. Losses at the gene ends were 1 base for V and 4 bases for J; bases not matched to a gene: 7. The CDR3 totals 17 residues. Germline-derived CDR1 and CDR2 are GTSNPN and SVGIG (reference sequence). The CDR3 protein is CAWSDGDRGHGTGELFF. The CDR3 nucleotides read TGTGCCTGGAGTGACGGGGACAGGGGGCATGGCACCGGGGAGCTGTTTTTT.

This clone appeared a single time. CDR3 protein: CASSVAGGARPGELFF. As DNA, the CDR3 is TGTGCCAGCAGCGTAGCAGGGGGCGCTCGTCCCGGGGAGCTGTTTTTT. The V call is TRBV9, the J call TRBJ2-2; 8 positions agree with TRBD1. There are 16 residues in the CDR3. Germline V gene data show CDR1 as SGDLS and CDR2 as YYNGEE. With 0 bases clipped from V and 6 bases from J, the junction kept 7 bases outside the gene matches.

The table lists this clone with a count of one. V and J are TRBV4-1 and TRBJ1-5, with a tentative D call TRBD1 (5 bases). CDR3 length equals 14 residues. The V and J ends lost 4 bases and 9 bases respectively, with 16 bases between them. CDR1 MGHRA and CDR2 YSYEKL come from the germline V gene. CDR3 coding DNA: TGCGCCAGCAGCCTAGACAGCCCCGTGGGGCCCCAGCATTTT. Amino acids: CASSLDSPVGPQHF.

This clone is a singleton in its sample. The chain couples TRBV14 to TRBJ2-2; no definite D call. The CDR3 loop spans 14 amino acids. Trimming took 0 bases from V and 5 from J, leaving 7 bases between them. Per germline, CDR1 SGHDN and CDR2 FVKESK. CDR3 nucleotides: TGTGCCAGCAGCCAAGACAGATCTACCGGGGAGCTGTTTTTT. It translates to CASSQDRSTGELFF. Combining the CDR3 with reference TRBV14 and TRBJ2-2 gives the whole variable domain EAGVTQFPSHSVIEKGQTVTLRCDPISGHDNLYWYRRVMGKEIKFLLHFVKESKQDESGMPNNRFLAERTGGTYSTLKVQPAELEDSGVYFCASSQDRSTGELFFGEGSRLTVL.

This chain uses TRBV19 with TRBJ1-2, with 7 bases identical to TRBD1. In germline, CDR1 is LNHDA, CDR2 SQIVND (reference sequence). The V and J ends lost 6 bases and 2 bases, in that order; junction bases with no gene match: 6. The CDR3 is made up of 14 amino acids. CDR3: CASSNLGQNYGYTF. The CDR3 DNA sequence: TGTGCCAGTAGCAACCTGGGACAGAACTATGGCTACACCTTC.

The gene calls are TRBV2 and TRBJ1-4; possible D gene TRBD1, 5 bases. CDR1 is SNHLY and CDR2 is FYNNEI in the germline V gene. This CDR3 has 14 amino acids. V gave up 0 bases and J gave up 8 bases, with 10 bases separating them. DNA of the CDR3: TGTGCCAGCAGTGAAGCGGACATTTTCGAAAAACTGTTTTTT. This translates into CASSEADIFEKLFF.

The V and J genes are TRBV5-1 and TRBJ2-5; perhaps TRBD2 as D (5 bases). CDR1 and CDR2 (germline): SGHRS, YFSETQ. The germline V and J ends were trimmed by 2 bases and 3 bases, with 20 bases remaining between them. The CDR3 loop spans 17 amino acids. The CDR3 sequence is CASSLTRGQNIKETQYF. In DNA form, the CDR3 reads TGCGCCAGCAGCTTAACTCGAGGGCAGAACATAAAAGAGACCCAGTACTTC. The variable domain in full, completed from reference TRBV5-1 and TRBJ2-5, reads KAGVTQTPRYLIKTRGQQVTLSCSPISGHRSVSWYQQTPGQGLQFLFEYFSETQRNKGNFPGRFSGRQFSNSRSEMNVSTLELGDSALYLCASSLTRGQNIKETQYFGPGTRLLVL.

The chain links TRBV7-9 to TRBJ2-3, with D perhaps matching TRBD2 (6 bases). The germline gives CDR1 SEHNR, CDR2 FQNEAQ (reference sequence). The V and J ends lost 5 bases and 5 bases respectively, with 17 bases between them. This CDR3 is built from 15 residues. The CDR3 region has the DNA TGTGCCAGCAGCCTCCGGACTGGGACTCTAGATACGCAGTATTTT. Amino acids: CASSLRTGTLDTQYF.

CDR3 in DNA: TGCGCCAGCAGCTTGGACTTTTACGAGCAGTACTTC. Its translation is CASSLDFYEQYF. The V gene is TRBV5-1, the J gene TRBJ2-5, with D hard to call. The J call may be mistaken, given a closer DNA end match to TRBJ2-7. This CDR3 contains 12 residues. CDR1 is SGHRS and CDR2 is YFSETQ in the germline V gene.

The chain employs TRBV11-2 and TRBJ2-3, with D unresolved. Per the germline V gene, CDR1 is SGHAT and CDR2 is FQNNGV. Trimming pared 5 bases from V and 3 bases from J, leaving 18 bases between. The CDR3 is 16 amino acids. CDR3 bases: TGTGCCAGCAGCCTCCCAAGGACGCAGTTGACAGATACGCAGTATTTT. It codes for CASSLPRTQLTDTQYF.

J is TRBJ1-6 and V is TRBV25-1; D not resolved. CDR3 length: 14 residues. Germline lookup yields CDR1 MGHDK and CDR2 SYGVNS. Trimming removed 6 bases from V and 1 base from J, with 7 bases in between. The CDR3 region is CASSSSSYNSPLHF. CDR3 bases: TGTGCCAGCAGCAGTAGTTCCTATAATTCACCCCTCCACTTT. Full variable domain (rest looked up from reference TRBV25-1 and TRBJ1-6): EADIYQTPRYLVIGTGKKITLECSQTMGHDKMYWYQQDPGMELHLIHYSYGVNSTEKGDLSSESTVSRIRTEHFPLTLESARPSHTSQYLCASSSSSYNSPLHFGNGTRLTVT.